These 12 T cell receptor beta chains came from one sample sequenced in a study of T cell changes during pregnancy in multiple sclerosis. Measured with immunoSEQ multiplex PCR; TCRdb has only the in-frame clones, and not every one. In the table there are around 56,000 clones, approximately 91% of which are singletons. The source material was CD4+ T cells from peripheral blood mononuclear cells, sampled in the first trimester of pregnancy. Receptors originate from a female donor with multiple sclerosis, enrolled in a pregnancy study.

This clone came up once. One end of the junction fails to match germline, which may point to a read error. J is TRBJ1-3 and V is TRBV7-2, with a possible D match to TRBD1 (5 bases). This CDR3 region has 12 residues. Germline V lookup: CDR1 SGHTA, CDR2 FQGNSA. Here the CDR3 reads CASSPVGGPGLF. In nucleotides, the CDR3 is TGTGCCAGCAGCCCGGTGGGGGGTCCCGGCCTTTTT.

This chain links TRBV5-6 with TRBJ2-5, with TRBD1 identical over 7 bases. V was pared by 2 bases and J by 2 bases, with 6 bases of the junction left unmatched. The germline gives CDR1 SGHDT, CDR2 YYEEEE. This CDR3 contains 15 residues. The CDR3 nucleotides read TGTGCCAGCAGCTTTGGTCCAGGGGGTCAAGAGACCCAGTACTTC. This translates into CASSFGPGGQETQYF.

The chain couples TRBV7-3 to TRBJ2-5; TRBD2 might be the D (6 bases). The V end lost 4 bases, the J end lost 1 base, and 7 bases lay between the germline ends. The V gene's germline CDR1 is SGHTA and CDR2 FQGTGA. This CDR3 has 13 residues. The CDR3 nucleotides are TGTGCCAGCAGCTGGGGACTCCAAGAGACCCAGTACTTC. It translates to CASSWGLQETQYF.

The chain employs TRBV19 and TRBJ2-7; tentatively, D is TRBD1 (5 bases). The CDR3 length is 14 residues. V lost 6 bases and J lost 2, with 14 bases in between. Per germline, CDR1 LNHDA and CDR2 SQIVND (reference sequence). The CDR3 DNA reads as TGTGCCAGTAGACCTGCAGGGCTCCCCTACGAGCAGTACTTC. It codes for CASRPAGLPYEQYF. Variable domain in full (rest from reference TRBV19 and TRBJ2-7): DGGITQSPKYLFRKEGQNVTLSCEQNLNHDAMYWYRQDPGQGLRLIYYSQIVNDFQKGDIAEGYSVSREKKESFPLTVTSAQKNPTAFYLCASRPAGLPYEQYFGPGTRLTVT.

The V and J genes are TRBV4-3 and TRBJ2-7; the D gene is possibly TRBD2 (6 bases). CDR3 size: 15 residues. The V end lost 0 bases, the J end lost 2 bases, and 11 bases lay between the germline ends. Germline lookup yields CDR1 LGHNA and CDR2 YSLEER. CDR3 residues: CASSQEAGIPYEQYF. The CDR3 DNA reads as TGCGCCAGCAGCCAAGAGGCGGGGATCCCCTACGAGCAGTACTTC.

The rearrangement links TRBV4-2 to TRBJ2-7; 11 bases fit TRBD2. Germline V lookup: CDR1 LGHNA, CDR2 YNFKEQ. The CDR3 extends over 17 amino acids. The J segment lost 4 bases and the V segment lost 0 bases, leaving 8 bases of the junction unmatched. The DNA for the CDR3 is TGTGCCAGCAGCCAAGAGATTAGCGGGGGGGTTGGGTACGAGCAGTACTTC. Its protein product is CASSQEISGGVGYEQYF.

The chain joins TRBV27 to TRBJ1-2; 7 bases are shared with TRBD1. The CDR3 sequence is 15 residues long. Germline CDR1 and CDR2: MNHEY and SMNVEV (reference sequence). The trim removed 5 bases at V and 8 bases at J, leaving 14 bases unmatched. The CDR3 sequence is CASSRHRGPAPGYTF. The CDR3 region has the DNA TGTGCCAGCAGTAGACACAGGGGACCCGCACCCGGCTACACCTTC.

The CDR3 reads CASSSGGESSYNEQFF. The CDR3 coding sequence is TGTGCCAGCAGTTCCGGGGGGGAAAGCTCCTACAATGAGCAGTTCTTC. This chain connects TRBV6-6 to TRBJ2-1, with 8 positions matching TRBD2. Trimming at V came to 4 bases and at J to 0 bases, leaving 5 bases not matched to a gene. The V gene's germline CDR1 is MNHNY and CDR2 SVGAGI (reference sequence). The CDR3 has 16 amino acids.

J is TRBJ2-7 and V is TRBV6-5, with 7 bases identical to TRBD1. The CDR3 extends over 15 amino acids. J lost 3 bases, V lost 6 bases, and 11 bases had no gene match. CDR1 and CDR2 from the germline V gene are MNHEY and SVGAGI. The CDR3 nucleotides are TGTGCCAGCAGCTGGAGACAGGGCCCCATCTACGAGCAGTACTTC. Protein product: CASSWRQGPIYEQYF.

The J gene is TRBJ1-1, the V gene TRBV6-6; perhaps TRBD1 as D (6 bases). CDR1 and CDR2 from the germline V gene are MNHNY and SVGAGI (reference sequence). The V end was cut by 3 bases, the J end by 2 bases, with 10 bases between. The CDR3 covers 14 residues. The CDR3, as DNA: TGTGCCAGCAGTTATAGGGGGGGAAACACTGAAGCTTTCTTT. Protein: CASSYRGGNTEAFF.

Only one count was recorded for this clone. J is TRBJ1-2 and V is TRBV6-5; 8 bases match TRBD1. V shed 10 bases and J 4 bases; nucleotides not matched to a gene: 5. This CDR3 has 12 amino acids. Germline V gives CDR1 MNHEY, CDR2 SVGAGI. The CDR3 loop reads CATLDRAYGYTF. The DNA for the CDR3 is TGTGCCACCCTGGACAGGGCCTATGGCTACACCTTC.

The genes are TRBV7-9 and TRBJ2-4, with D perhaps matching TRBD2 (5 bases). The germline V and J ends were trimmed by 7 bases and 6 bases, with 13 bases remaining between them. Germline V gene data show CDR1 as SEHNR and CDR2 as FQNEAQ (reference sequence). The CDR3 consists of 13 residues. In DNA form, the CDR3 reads TGTGCCAGCAACTTCGGGATGGGAAACATTCAGTACTTC. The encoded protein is CASNFGMGNIQYF.